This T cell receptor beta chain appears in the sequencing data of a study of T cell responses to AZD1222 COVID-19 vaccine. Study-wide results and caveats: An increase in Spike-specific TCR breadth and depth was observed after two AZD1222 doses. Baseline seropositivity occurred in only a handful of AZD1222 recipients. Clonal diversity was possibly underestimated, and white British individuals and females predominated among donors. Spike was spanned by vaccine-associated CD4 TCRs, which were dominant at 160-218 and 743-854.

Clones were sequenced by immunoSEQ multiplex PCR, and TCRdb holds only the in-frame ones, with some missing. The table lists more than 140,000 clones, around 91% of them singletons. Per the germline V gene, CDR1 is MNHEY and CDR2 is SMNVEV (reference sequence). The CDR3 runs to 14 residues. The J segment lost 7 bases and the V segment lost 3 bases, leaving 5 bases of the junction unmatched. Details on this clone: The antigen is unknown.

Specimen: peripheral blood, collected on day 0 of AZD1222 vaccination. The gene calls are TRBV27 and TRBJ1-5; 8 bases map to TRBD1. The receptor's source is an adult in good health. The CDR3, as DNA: TGTGCCAGCAGTTTTGCAGGGGGCGCCCAGCCCCAGCATTTT. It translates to CASSFAGGAQPQHF.